The source of this T cell receptor beta chain is a study of human versus mouse CDR3 diversity and MHC coevolution. Findings of the study overall: iCHAO1 estimated the human TCR beta repertoire at roughly 1.5 million clonotypes.

Concerning this clone: Its antigen remains unknown.

The CDR3 runs 13 residues. Germline CDR1 and CDR2: SGHAT and FQNNGV. V dropped 1 base and J dropped 6 bases, with 10 bases sitting between them. Using immunoSEQ multiplex PCR, the repertoire was profiled, and TCRdb retains in-frame clones only, with some absent. The sample consists of tens of thousands of clones, just under 95% of them appearing once. This clonotype was obtained from a person aged 25 to 75 in good health. The material sequenced was naive CD4+ T cells from blood. Sample subset: CD45RO-negative CD62L-positive naive CD4 T cells. The chain links TRBV11-2 to TRBJ2-7; D possibly corresponds to TRBD1 (5 bases). The CDR3 spells CASSLGNQGEQYF. The CDR3 nucleotides read TGTGCCAGCAGCTTAGGGAACCAGGGCGAGCAGTACTTC.